This note documents a single T cell receptor beta chain sequence. Its antigen is not known. This sample is drawn from a study of shared clonotypes between healthy human individuals. Overall study results and limits: Among donors, the sharing of clonotypes was expected to be influenced by sequencing depth.

DNA at 150 to 250 ng, 25,000 to 35,000 T cell genomes, went into sorted-subset replicate PCRs. Using immunoSEQ multiplex PCR, the repertoire was profiled, and TCRdb retains in-frame clones only, with some absent. The sample has 2,100,000 or so clones; around 95% are singletons. With 6 bases removed from V and 0 bases from J, the gap between germline ends came to 11 bases. Germline CDR1 is SNHLY and CDR2 is FYNNEI. This CDR3 is 15 amino acids long. The sequence came from a man aged 18 to 30 in good health. Sequences were obtained from naive CD4+ T cells sorted from blood. Subset of the sample: CD45RA+ positively selected. The gene calls are TRBV2 and TRBJ2-2; D is possibly TRBD1 (6 bases). The CDR3 coding sequence is TGTGCCAGCAGACAGGGAATAGCGAACACCGGGGAGCTGTTTTTT. Amino acid sequence: CASRQGIANTGELFF.